One and the same sample provided the 20 T cell receptor beta chains below, sequenced in a study of blood T cell repertoires in COVID-19. This table comes from immunoSEQ multiplex PCR, and its TCRdb copy is limited to in-frame clones, with some not included. The repertoire has approximately 300,000 clones, 85% of them found once; the top ten carry approximately 1.9%. The sequenced sample consisted of PBMCs or T cells enriched from blood (not recorded which). The receptors were sampled from a woman in her twenties or thirties who had been exposed to COVID-19.

Of note for this clone: One end of the junction does not line up with germline, which may come from a read error. The chain couples TRBV7-7 to TRBJ2-5; 7 bases fit TRBD1. Germline V gives CDR1 SSHAT, CDR2 FNYEAQ (reference sequence). The CDR3 runs to 15 residues. CDR3 nucleotide sequence: TGTGCTAGCAGCTTAGCCAAGACAGGGTACGAGACCCAGTACTTC. Translating gives CASSLAKTGYETQYF.

V usage is TRBV28 and J usage is TRBJ2-4; D is perhaps TRBD2 (6 bases). Germline CDR1 and CDR2: MDHEN and SYDVKM. This CDR3 has 16 amino acids. V was shortened by 5 bases and J by 8 bases, with 22 bases between the two germline ends. CDR3 bases: TGTGCCAGCAGTACCGAATTACTGGGGACTCCGGACATTCAGTACTTC. This sequence encodes CASSTELLGTPDIQYF.

This sequence joins TRBV24-1 and TRBJ2-2, with 8 bases that match TRBD1. The CDR3 is 16 amino acids. CDR1 KGHDR and CDR2 SFDVKD come from the germline V gene. V lost 4 bases, J lost 3 bases, and 6 bases stayed unmatched. CDR3 nucleotide sequence: TGTGCCACCAGTGACCCGGACAGGGTGGACACCGGGGAGCTGTTTTTT. Translating it yields CATSDPDRVDTGELFF.

The V gene is TRBV9, the J gene TRBJ1-1; TRBD1 matches at 7 bases. V shed 3 bases and J 3 bases; nucleotides not matched to a gene: 5. Germline CDR1 SGDLS, CDR2 YYNGEE. The CDR3 has 14 residues. The CDR3 sequence: CASSEGGDYTEAFF. Here the CDR3 DNA reads TGTGCCAGCAGCGAAGGGGGCGATTACACTGAAGCTTTCTTT.

As DNA, the CDR3 is TGTGCCAGCCGGGACACAAGCAATCAGCCCCAGCATTTT. As protein: CASRDTSNQPQHF. J is TRBJ1-5 and V is TRBV6-5; D might be TRBD1 (6 bases). Per germline, CDR1 MNHEY and CDR2 SVGAGI. This CDR3 contains 13 residues. V lost 8 bases and J lost 1, with 9 bases in between.

This clone showed up just a few times. V and J are TRBV5-1 and TRBJ2-3, with TRBD1 matching 7 bases. The J segment lost 2 bases and the V segment lost 0 bases, leaving 3 bases of the junction unmatched. The CDR3 consists of 15 residues. The germline CDR1 and CDR2 sequences are SGHRS and YFSETQ. The CDR3 nucleotides read TGCGCCAGCAGCTTGGGACAGGGCCTCACAGATACGCAGTATTTT. Residues: CASSLGQGLTDTQYF.

The chain employs TRBV5-1 and TRBJ2-5; possibly TRBD2 for D (5 bases). Trimming took 1 base from V and 2 from J, leaving 12 bases between them. Germline lookup yields CDR1 SGHRS and CDR2 YFSETQ. There are 15 residues in the CDR3. CDR3 bases: TGCGCCAGCAGCTTGTCCGGGGTGAGACAAGAGACCCAGTACTTC. This gives the protein CASSLSGVRQETQYF.

The V and J genes are TRBV5-6 and TRBJ1-1; TRBD1 matches at 7 bases. Trimming at V came to 1 base and at J to 5 bases, leaving 8 bases not matched to a gene. The germline V gene has CDR1 SGHDT and CDR2 YYEEEE. This CDR3 has 15 residues. DNA of the CDR3: TGTGCCAGCAGCTTGCGCACAGGGGTGGGGACTGAAGCTTTCTTT. Protein product: CASSLRTGVGTEAFF.

Note on this clone: The junction shows a germline mismatch at one end, possibly a read error. The V call is TRBV7-9, the J call TRBJ2-2; 9 bases agree with TRBD2. Germline CDR1 and CDR2: SEHNR and FQNEAQ (reference sequence). The CDR3 totals 16 residues. CDR3 sequence (DNA): TGTGCCAGCAGCCTAGCGGGGCCCCTAAGGGCTGGGGAGCTGTTTTTT. This translates into CASSLAGPLRAGELFF.

V is TRBV11-3 and J is TRBJ1-1; D call uncertain. The V gene lost 4 bases and the J gene lost 0 bases, with 9 bases spanning the gap. This CDR3 comprises 14 residues. Germline V lookup: CDR1 SGHNT, CDR2 YENEEA. CDR3 in DNA: TGTGCCAGCAGCTCCGGACTGGTGAACACTGAAGCTTTCTTT. Its protein product is CASSSGLVNTEAFF.

This clone has more than one count but fewer than ten. The chain combines TRBV21-1 with TRBJ2-7; the table's D call, TRBD1, has no DNA check behind it. TRBV21-1 corresponds to a pseudogene. The CDR3 is 18 amino acids. CDR3 protein: CASSKEKPGQGRFYEQYF. CDR3 sequence (DNA): TGTGCCAGCAGCAAAGAAAAGCCCGGACAGGGGAGATTCTACGAGCAGTACTTC.

J is TRBJ2-1 and V is TRBV9; no definite D call. Germline V gene lookup returns CDR1 SGDLS and CDR2 YYNGEE. Trimming took 0 bases from V and 7 from J, leaving 8 bases between them. The CDR3 extends over 13 amino acids. The CDR3 loop reads CASSVATLNEQFF. CDR3 coding DNA: TGTGCCAGCAGCGTAGCTACTCTTAATGAGCAGTTCTTC.

This clone showed up just a few times. This chain connects TRBV15 to TRBJ1-2, with 7 bases identical to TRBD1. This CDR3 is 15 amino acids long. Germline loops: CDR1 LNHNV, CDR2 YYDKDF (reference sequence). With V trimmed by 7 bases and J by 2 bases, 10 bases remained unmatched. This chain's CDR3 is CATNQRQGSNYGYTF. The CDR3 region has the DNA TGTGCCACCAACCAGAGACAGGGCTCGAACTATGGCTACACCTTC.

Only one count was recorded for this clone. The gene calls are TRBV28 and TRBJ2-1; TRBD2 matches 7 bases. This CDR3 has 13 amino acids. CDR1 and CDR2 from the germline V gene are MDHEN and SYDVKM. The ends lost 6 bases at V and 6 bases at J; junction bases unmatched: 5. In nucleotides, the CDR3 is TGTGCCAGCAGCCGGGGGGAGGGCAATGAGCAGTTCTTC. Residues: CASSRGEGNEQFF.

This clone was seen many times. The rearrangement links TRBV24-1 to TRBJ1-5, with D maybe TRBD1 (5 bases). The germline V gene has CDR1 KGHDR and CDR2 SFDVKD. CDR3 length: 13 residues. The ends were cut back, 6 bases at V and 7 bases at J, with 12 bases in the middle. The CDR3 DNA reads TGTGCCACCAGTCCCGGGGGAAGACAGCCCCAGCATTTT. This gives the protein CATSPGGRQPQHF.

The rearrangement links TRBV7-2 to TRBJ2-1; 8 bases agree with TRBD1. Germline values: CDR1 SGHTA, CDR2 FQGNSA. V shed 5 bases, J shed 7 bases, and the junction held 7 bases outside the gene matches. The CDR3 is 14 amino acids. The CDR3 loop reads CASSVRQGMNEQFF. The CDR3 nucleotides are TGTGCCAGCAGCGTTCGACAGGGGATGAATGAGCAGTTCTTC.

The sample holds one count of this clone. This chain links TRBV28 with TRBJ1-2; TRBD1 matches at 7 bases. Germline lookup yields CDR1 MDHEN and CDR2 SYDVKM. Trimming cost V 8 bases and J 2 bases; bases outside gene matches: 17. The CDR3 covers 17 residues. The CDR3 sequence: CASAGADRAPGNYGYTF. CDR3 nucleotide sequence: TGTGCCAGCGCCGGGGCAGACAGGGCCCCGGGAAACTATGGCTACACCTTC.

The chain links TRBV19 to TRBJ2-6; 11 bases agree with TRBD1. Germline CDR1 and CDR2: LNHDA and SQIVND (reference sequence). V dropped 9 bases and J dropped 1; count of bases not matched to a gene: 14. CDR3 length: 19 residues. The CDR3 reads CASSPTTGTGGSGANVLTF. The CDR3 DNA reads TGTGCCAGCTCTCCTACAACCGGGACAGGGGGGTCTGGGGCCAACGTCCTGACTTTC. Full variable domain (rest looked up from reference TRBV19 and TRBJ2-6): DGGITQSPKYLFRKEGQNVTLSCEQNLNHDAMYWYRQDPGQGLRLIYYSQIVNDFQKGDIAEGYSVSREKKESFPLTVTSAQKNPTAFYLCASSPTTGTGGSGANVLTFGAGSRLTVL.

The chain couples TRBV20-1 to TRBJ2-5, with 7 bases lining up with TRBD2. CDR1 and CDR2 from the germline V gene are DFQATT and SNEGSKA (reference sequence). This CDR3 spans 14 amino acids. Trimming removed 3 bases from V and 5 bases from J; junction bases left unmatched: 9. CDR3 protein: CSASNGLEWETQYF. The DNA for the CDR3 is TGCAGTGCTAGTAACGGACTAGAGTGGGAGACCCAGTACTTC.

This chain links TRBV7-3 with TRBJ2-3; 9 nucleotides agree with TRBD2. The CDR3 consists of 15 residues. CDR1 and CDR2 (germline): SGHTA, FQGTGA. Trimming removed 5 bases from V and 4 bases from J; junction bases left unmatched: 7. The CDR3 bases are TGTGCCAGCAGCCCGGGACTAGCTCAAGCAGATACGCAGTATTTT. The encoded protein is CASSPGLAQADTQYF.